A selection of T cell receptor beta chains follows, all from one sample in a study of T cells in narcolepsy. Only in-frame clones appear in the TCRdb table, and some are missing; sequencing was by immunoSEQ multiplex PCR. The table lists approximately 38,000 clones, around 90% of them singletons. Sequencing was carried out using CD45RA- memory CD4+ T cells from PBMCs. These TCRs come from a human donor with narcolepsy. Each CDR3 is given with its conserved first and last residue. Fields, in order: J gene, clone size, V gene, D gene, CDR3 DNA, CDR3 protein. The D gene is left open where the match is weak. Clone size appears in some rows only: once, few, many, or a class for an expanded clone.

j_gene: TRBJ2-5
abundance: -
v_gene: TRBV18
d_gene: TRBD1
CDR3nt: TGTGCCAGCTTACAGGGGTTCGCGGAGACCCAGTACTTC
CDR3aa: CASLQGFAETQYF

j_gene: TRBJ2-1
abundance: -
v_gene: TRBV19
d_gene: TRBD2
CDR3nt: TGTGCCAGTAGTATCCAGGGACTAGCGTATAATTACAATGAGCAGTTCTTC
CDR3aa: CASSIQGLAYNYNEQFF

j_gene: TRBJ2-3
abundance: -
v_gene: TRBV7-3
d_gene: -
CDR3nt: TGTGCCAGCAGCCGGAGGGCCCACACAGATACGCAGTATTTT
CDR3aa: CASSRRAHTDTQYF

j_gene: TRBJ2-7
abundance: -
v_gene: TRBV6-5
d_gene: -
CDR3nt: TGTGCCAGCAGCACTACCTACGAGCAGTACTTC
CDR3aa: CASSTTYEQYF

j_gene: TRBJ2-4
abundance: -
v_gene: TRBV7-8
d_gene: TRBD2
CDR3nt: TGTGCCAGCAGCTTACCCGCAGCGGGCGGGAGCGCCAAAAACATTCAGTACTTC
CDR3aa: CASSLPAAGGSAKNIQYF

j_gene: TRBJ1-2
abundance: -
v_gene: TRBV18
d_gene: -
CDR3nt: TGTGCCAGCTCACCTTTTTTCCCTGGCTACACCTTC
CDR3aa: CASSPFFPGYTF

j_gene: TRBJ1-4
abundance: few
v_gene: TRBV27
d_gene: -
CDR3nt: TGTGCCAGCAGTTTTGCGACACGAACTGAAAAACTGTTTTTT
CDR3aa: CASSFATRTEKLFF

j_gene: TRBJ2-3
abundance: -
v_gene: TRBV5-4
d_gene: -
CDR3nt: TGTGCCAGCAGCCCTATCGCAGGGATACCAGATACGCAGTATTTT
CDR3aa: CASSPIAGIPDTQYF

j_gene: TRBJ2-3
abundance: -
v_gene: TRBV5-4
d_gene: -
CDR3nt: TGTGCCAGCAGCTTGGATGTGGGGGACACAGATACGCAGTATTTT
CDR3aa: CASSLDVGDTDTQYF

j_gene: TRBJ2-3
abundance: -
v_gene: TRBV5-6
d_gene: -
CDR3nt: TGTGCCAGCAGCCCGGGGCGGGGGCGCGGAGATACGCAGTATTTT
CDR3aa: CASSPGRGRGDTQYF